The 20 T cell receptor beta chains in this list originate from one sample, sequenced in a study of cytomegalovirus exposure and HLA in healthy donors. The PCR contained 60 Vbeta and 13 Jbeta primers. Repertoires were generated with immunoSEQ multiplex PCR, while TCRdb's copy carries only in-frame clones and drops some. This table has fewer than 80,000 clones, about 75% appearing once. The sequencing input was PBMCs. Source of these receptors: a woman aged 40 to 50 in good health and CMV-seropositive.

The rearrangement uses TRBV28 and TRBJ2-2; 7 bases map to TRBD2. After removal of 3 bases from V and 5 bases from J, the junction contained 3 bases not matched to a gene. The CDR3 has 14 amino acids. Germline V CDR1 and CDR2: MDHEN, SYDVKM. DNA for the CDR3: TGTGCCAGCAGTTTCGGGGGGACTACCGGGGAGCTGTTTTTT. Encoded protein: CASSFGGTTGELFF.

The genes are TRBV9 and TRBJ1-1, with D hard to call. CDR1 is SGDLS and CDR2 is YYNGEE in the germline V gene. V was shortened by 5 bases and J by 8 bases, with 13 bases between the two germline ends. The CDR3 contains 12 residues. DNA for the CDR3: TGTGCCAGCAGTCCAAACCTCAGGGAAGCTTTCTTT. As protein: CASSPNLREAFF.

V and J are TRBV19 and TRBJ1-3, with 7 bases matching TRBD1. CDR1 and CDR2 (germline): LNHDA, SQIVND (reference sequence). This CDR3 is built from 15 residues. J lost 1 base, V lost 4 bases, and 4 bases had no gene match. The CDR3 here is CASSRGQTSGNTIYF. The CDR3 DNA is TGTGCCAGTAGTAGGGGACAGACTTCTGGAAACACCATATATTTT. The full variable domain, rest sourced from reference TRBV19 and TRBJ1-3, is DGGITQSPKYLFRKEGQNVTLSCEQNLNHDAMYWYRQDPGQGLRLIYYSQIVNDFQKGDIAEGYSVSREKKESFPLTVTSAQKNPTAFYLCASSRGQTSGNTIYFGEGSWLTVV.

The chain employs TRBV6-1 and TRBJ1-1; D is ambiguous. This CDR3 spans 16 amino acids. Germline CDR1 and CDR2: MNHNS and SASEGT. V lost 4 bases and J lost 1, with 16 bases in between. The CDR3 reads CASSVSPGISNTEAFF. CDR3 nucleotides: TGTGCCAGCAGTGTTAGCCCCGGGATATCGAACACTGAAGCTTTCTTT.

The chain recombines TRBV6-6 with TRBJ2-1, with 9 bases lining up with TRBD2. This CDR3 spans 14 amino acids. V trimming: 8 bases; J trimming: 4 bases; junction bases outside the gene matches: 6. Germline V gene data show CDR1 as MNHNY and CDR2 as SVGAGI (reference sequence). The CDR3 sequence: CASANSGGYNEQFF. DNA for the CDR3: TGTGCCAGCGCCAACAGCGGGGGGTACAATGAGCAGTTCTTC.

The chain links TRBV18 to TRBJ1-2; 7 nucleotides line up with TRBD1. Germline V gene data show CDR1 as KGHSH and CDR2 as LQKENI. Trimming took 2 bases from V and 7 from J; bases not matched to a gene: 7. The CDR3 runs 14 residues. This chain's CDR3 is CASSPEGAIGGYTF. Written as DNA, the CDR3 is TGTGCCAGCTCACCAGAGGGGGCGATCGGTGGCTACACCTTC.

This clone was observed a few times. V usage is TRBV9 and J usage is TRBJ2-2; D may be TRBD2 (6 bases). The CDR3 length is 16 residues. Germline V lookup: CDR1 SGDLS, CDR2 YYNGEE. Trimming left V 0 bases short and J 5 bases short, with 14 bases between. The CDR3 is CASSVGGASLTGELFF. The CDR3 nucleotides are TGTGCCAGCAGCGTAGGCGGGGCATCCCTAACCGGGGAGCTGTTTTTT.

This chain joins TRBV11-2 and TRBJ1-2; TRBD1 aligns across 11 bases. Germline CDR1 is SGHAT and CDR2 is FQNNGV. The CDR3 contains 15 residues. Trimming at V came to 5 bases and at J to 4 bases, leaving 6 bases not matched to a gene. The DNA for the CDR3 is TGTGCCAGCAGCCGCGGACAGGGGGCTCTCTATGGCTACACCTTC. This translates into CASSRGQGALYGYTF.

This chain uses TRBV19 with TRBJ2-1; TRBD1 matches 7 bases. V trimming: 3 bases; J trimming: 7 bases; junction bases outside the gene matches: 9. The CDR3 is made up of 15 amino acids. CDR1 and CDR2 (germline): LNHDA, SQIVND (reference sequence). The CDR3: CASSILRQGRNEQFF. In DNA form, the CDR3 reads TGTGCCAGTAGTATTCTAAGACAGGGAAGGAATGAGCAGTTCTTC.

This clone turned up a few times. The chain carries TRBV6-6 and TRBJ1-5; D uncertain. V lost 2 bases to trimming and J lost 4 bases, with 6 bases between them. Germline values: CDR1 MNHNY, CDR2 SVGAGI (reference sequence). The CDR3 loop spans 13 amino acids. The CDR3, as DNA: TGTGCCAGCAGTTACCACCTAAATCAGCCCCAGCATTTT. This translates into CASSYHLNQPQHF.

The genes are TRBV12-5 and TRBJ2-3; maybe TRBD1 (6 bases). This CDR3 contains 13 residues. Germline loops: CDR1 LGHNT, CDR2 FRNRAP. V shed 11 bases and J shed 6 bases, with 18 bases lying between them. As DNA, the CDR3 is TGTGCTGGACAGCGCTCCACGGCGGATACGCAGTATTTT. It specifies CAGQRSTADTQYF.

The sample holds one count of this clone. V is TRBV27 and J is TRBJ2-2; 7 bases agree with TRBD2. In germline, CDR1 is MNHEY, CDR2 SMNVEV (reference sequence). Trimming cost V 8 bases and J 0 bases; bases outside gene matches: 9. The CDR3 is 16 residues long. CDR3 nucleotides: TGTGCCAGCTGTAGGGGAGGGAGACCGAACACCGGGGAGCTGTTTTTT. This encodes CASCRGGRPNTGELFF.

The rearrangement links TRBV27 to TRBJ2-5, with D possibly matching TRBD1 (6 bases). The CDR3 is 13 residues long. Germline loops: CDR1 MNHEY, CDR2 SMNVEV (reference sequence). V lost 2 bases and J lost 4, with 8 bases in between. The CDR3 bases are TGTGCCAGCAGTTTAACAGGGCTAGAGACCCAGTACTTC. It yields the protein CASSLTGLETQYF.

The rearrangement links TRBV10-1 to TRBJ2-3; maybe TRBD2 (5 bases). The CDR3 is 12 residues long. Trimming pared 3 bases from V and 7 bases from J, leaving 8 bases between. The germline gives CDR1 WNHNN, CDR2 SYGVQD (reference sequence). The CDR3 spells CASSEDYYTQYF. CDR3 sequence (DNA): TGCGCCAGCAGTGAAGACTATTATACGCAGTATTTT.

The CDR3 DNA is TGTGCTAGTGGTCGGGACACCTCCTGGGAACTGTTTTTT. This sequence encodes CASGRDTSWELFF. The rearrangement joins TRBV12-5 to TRBJ1-4, with D possibly matching TRBD1 (6 bases). V was pared by 5 bases and J by 12 bases, with 16 bases between. This CDR3 region has 13 residues. Germline-derived CDR1 and CDR2 are LGHNT and FRNRAP.

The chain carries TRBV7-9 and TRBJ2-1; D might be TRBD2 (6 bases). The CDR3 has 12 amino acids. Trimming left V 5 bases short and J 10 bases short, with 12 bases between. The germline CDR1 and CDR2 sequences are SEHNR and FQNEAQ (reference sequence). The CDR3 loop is CASSLEGEEQFF. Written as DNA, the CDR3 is TGTGCCAGCAGCCTGGAGGGTGAGGAGCAGTTCTTC.

CDR3 nucleotide sequence: TGCGCCAGCAGCTCGTTGACAGGTGGAAGCGGGGAGCTGTTTTTT. It encodes CASSSLTGGSGELFF. This chain links TRBV5-1 with TRBJ2-2; TRBD1 might be the D (6 bases). The CDR3 has 15 residues. The V gene's germline CDR1 is SGHRS and CDR2 YFSETQ. Trimming removed 3 bases from V and 7 bases from J, with 16 bases in between.

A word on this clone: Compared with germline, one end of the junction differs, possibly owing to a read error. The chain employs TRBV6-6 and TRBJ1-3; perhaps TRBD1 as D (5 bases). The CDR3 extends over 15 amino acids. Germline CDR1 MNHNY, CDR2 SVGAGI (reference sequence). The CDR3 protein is CAGSTLAGYGNTIYF. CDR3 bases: TGTGCCGGCAGTACACTAGCAGGGTACGGAAACACCATATATTTT.

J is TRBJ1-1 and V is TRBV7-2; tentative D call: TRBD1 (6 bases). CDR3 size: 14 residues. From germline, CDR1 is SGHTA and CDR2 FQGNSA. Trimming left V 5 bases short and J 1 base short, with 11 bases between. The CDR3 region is CASSVGGENTEAFF. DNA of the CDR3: TGTGCCAGCAGCGTAGGGGGGGAGAACACTGAAGCTTTCTTT.

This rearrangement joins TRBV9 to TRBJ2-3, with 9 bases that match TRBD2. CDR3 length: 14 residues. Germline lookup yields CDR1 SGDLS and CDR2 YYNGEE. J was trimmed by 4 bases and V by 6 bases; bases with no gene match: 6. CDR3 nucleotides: TGTGCCAGCACCTTAGCGGGGGCCCCAGATACGCAGTATTTT. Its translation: CASTLAGAPDTQYF.